The entry that follows covers one TCR beta chain sequence. The antigen is unknown. The data belong to a study of cytomegalovirus exposure and HLA in healthy donors. Study conclusions and caveats: The study carried out a later analysis of TCR beta sequences. It associated around 17,000 of them with specific HLA alleles at a false discovery rate of 0.05.

60 Vbeta and 13 Jbeta primers were used in PCR. Method: immunoSEQ multiplex PCR; TCRdb's copy keeps in-frame clones and lacks some. The profile shows 90,000 to 100,000 clones, 78% of them singletons. The CDR3 covers 15 residues. Germline trimming cut 6 bases from V and 3 bases from J; bases unmatched to any gene: 9. The V gene's germline CDR1 is SGDLS and CDR2 YYNGEE. The gene calls are TRBV9 and TRBJ2-3; TRBD2 agrees at 8 bases. Sequenced sample: PBMCs. This TCR was recovered from a woman in her sixties in good health and CMV-seronegative. The CDR3 DNA reads as TGTGCCAGCACCCTCGGCGGGGGGAGGACAGATACGCAGTATTTT. Encoded protein: CASTLGGGRTDTQYF.